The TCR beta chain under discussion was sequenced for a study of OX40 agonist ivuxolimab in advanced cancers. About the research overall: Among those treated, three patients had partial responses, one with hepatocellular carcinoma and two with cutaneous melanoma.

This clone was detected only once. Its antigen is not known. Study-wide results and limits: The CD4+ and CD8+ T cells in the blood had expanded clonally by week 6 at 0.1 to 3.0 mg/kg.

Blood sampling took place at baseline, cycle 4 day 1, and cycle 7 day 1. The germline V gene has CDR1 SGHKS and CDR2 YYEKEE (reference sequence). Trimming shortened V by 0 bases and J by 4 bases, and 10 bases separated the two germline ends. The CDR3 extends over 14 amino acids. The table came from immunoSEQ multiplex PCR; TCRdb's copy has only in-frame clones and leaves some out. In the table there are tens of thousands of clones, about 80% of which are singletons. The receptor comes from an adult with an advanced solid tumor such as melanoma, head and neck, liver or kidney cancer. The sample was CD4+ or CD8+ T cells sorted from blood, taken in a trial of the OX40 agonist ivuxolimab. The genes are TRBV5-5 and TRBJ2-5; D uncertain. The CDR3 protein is CASSLGGLGETQYF. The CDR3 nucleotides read TGTGCCAGCAGCTTGGGCGGCCTAGGAGAGACCCAGTACTTC.